The 11 T cell receptor beta chains below come from one sample, sequenced in a study of blood T cell repertoires in COVID-19 (dated by TCRdb to about 2020). Library generation was performed with the immunoSEQ multiplex PCR assay. TCRdb stores this immuneACCESS table with in-frame sequences only. Part of the clones is absent; in the studies checked, under half of the shortfall reflects unresolved V genes, and no reason is known for the rest. The sample includes about 93,000 clones, with roughly 79% observed a single time. The ten most abundant clones make up less than 20% of the sample. The sample consisted of peripheral blood. These receptors were taken from a human donor in a cohort sampled during active COVID-19.

V gene TRBV15 combines with J gene TRBJ1-3; perhaps TRBD1 as D (5 bases). CDR1 is LNHNV, CDR2 YYDKDF, per germline (reference sequence). Deletions cut 0 bases from V and 4 bases from J, with 10 bases between. This CDR3 is 15 amino acids long. The CDR3 DNA reads TGTGCCACCAGCAGAGATAAAGGGGCGGGAAACACCATATATTTT. It specifies CATSRDKGAGNTIYF. The complete variable domain, with remaining parts taken from reference TRBV15 and TRBJ1-3, reads DAMVIQNPRYQVTQFGKPVTLSCSQTLNHNVMYWYQQKSSQAPKLLFHYYDKDFNNEADTPDNFQSRRPNTSFCFLDIRSPGLGDTAMYLCATSRDKGAGNTIYFGEGSWLTVV.

The gene calls are TRBV3-1 (or the pseudogene TRBV3-2) and TRBJ2-5; 8 positions agree with TRBD1. The CDR3 has 16 residues. Germline CDR1 is LGHDT and CDR2 is YNNKEL (reference sequence). The V segment lost 8 bases and the J segment 4 bases; nucleotides outside the gene matches: 15. This CDR3 reads CASVPRGTGGAETQYF. The CDR3 DNA follows: TGTGCCAGCGTTCCAAGGGGAACAGGGGGAGCAGAGACCCAGTACTTC.

A single count supports this clone. The chain links TRBV27 to TRBJ1-6; the D gene is possibly TRBD1 (5 bases). V lost 6 bases to trimming and J lost 7 bases, with 10 bases between them. Germline V gives CDR1 MNHEY, CDR2 SMNVEV (reference sequence). The CDR3 is 13 residues long. The DNA of the CDR3 is TGTGCCAGCAGAGGCGGGGCCAATTCACCCCTCCACTTT. Protein: CASRGGANSPLHF.

This clone has just one count. CDR3 nucleotide sequence: TGTGCCAGTTCTTTACCGGGACAGGCCATCTATGGCTACACCTTC. It encodes CASSLPGQAIYGYTF. The chain combines TRBV19 with TRBJ1-2, with 8 nucleotides matching TRBD1. This CDR3 is 15 amino acids long. V gave up 8 bases and J gave up 4 bases; unmatched junction bases: 12. Germline V gene sequence: CDR1 LNHDA, CDR2 SQIVND (reference sequence). Drawing the rest from reference TRBV19 and TRBJ1-2, the complete variable domain is DGGITQSPKYLFRKEGQNVTLSCEQNLNHDAMYWYRQDPGQGLRLIYYSQIVNDFQKGDIAEGYSVSREKKESFPLTVTSAQKNPTAFYLCASSLPGQAIYGYTFGSGTRLTVV.

This chain connects TRBV19 to TRBJ2-6, with TRBD1 matching over 8 bases. V dropped 3 bases and J dropped 1; count of bases not matched to a gene: 11. Germline assignment: CDR1 LNHDA and CDR2 SQIVND (reference sequence). CDR3 size: 19 residues. The CDR3 reads CASSMGGQGATSGANVLTF. The CDR3 nucleotides are TGTGCCAGTAGTATGGGTGGGCAGGGGGCAACGTCTGGGGCCAACGTCCTGACTTTC.

V is TRBV2 and J is TRBJ1-5, with a tentative D call TRBD1 (6 bases). This CDR3 region has 16 residues. Germline CDR1 reads SNHLY; CDR2 reads FYNNEI. V shed 8 bases and J shed 3 bases, with 20 bases lying between them. The CDR3 loop reads CASRPNQQGINQPQHF. CDR3 sequence (DNA): TGTGCCAGCCGACCTAACCAACAGGGAATCAATCAGCCCCAGCATTTT.

The rearrangement joins TRBV5-5 to TRBJ2-3; D might be TRBD2 (6 bases). Germline values: CDR1 SGHKS, CDR2 YYEKEE (reference sequence). V was trimmed by 0 bases and J by 8 bases, leaving 25 bases between them. The CDR3 has 18 amino acids. As DNA, the CDR3 is TGTGCCAGCAGCTTGGTGGGGGGTCCTATTGGGGCCGGACTTACGCAGTATTTT. This codes for CASSLVGGPIGAGLTQYF.

The chain uses TRBV28 and TRBJ2-7; maybe TRBD2 (5 bases). Germline CDR1 reads MDHEN; CDR2 reads SYDVKM. The CDR3 is 14 residues long. The V end lost 7 bases, the J end lost 5 bases, and 18 bases lay between the germline ends. The CDR3 region has the DNA TGTGCCAGCACCAGTCCGGGATCGATAAACGAGCAGTACTTC. Translated, it gives CASTSPGSINEQYF.

This clone has just one count. The rearrangement links TRBV3-1 (or the pseudogene TRBV3-2) to TRBJ2-3; D may be TRBD2 (6 bases). The CDR3 runs 13 residues. Germline V lookup: CDR1 LGHDT, CDR2 YNNKEL (reference sequence). The germline V and J ends were trimmed by 5 bases and 3 bases, with 9 bases remaining between them. The CDR3 DNA is TGTGCCAGCAGCTTGGAGGGGACAGATACGCAGTATTTT. It codes for CASSLEGTDTQYF.

The CDR3 DNA sequence: TGTGCCACCAGCGAAGACAGGGCCCGTATGACTAATGAAAAACTGTTTTTT. This translates into CATSEDRARMTNEKLFF. The V and J genes are TRBV15 and TRBJ1-4; 7 bases agree with TRBD1. Trimming took 5 bases from V and 2 from J; bases not matched to a gene: 11. Germline CDR1 is LNHNV and CDR2 is YYDKDF (reference sequence). CDR3 size: 17 residues.

This clone was detected a few times. The chain's CDR3 is CASSLSTSGTSEQFF. CDR3 DNA sequence: TGTGCCAGTAGTCTGTCGACTAGCGGAACAAGTGAGCAGTTCTTC. This sequence joins TRBV19 and TRBJ2-1; 9 nucleotides agree with TRBD2. J lost 9 bases, V lost 5 bases, and 11 bases had no gene match. CDR1 is LNHDA and CDR2 is SQIVND in the germline V gene (reference sequence). The CDR3 has 15 residues.